These 23 T cell receptor beta chains originate from one sample sequenced in a study of T cells in Graves' hyperthyroidism and ophthalmopathy. RNA transcripts served as the template for amplifying TCR beta CDR3 regions. HTBI primers were used for first-round RT-PCR of the TCR CDR3. A single record per CDR3 protein comes from TCRdb applying MiXCR to the multiplex PCR reads. Among roughly 630,000 distinct CDR3 sequences listed, 15% to 19% were seen once. Material for sequencing was blood. The receptors were sampled from a woman aged 25 to 39 with Graves' hyperthyroidism.

This clonotype was seen a handful of times. The V call is TRBV30, the J call TRBJ1-5; tentative D call: TRBD1 (5 bases). This CDR3 is 16 amino acids long. V gave up 0 bases and J gave up 4 bases, with 16 bases separating them. Germline loops: CDR1 GTSNPN, CDR2 SVGIG (reference sequence). This CDR3 reads CAWSVSVVGVNQPQHF. The CDR3 nucleotides read TGTGCCTGGAGTGTAAGCGTCGTGGGGGTTAATCAGCCCCAGCATTTT.

The chain couples TRBV12-3 or TRBV12-4 to TRBJ1-3; the D gene is possibly TRBD1 (6 bases). The V gene lost 3 bases and the J gene lost 0 bases, with 12 bases spanning the gap. The CDR3 has 16 residues. The CDR3 bases are TGTGCCAGCAGTTTTTCAGACAGGCTCTCTGGAAACACCATATATTTT. Its protein product is CASSFSDRLSGNTIYF.

This clonotype has at least ten counts. The rearrangement uses TRBV20-1 and TRBJ2-2; 9 nucleotides match TRBD2. After removal of 5 bases from V and 2 bases from J, the junction contained 12 bases not matched to a gene. Germline V gene lookup returns CDR1 DFQATT and CDR2 SNEGSKA (reference sequence). The CDR3 is made up of 17 amino acids. CDR3 nucleotides: TGCAGTGCTCCAGAGGGATTAGCGGGAGATAACACCGGGGAGCTGTTTTTT. It yields the protein CSAPEGLAGDNTGELFF.

The table lists this clonotype with a few counts. The J gene is TRBJ2-1, the V gene TRBV20-1, with a weak D call TRBD2 (6 bases). V shed 1 base and J shed 0 bases, with 10 bases lying between them. The CDR3 has 15 residues. Germline loops: CDR1 DFQATT, CDR2 SNEGSKA (reference sequence). This chain's CDR3 is CSARGSGLSYNEQFF. In nucleotides, the CDR3 is TGCAGTGCTAGAGGCAGCGGGCTCTCCTACAATGAGCAGTTCTTC.

This clonotype was detected many times. The rearrangement joins TRBV27 to TRBJ2-2; 10 bases are shared with TRBD2. The germline V gene encodes CDR1 MNHEY and CDR2 SMNVEV (reference sequence). The CDR3 extends over 15 amino acids. V was clipped by 0 bases and J by 7 bases; unmatched bases: 2. The DNA for the CDR3 is TGTGCCAGCAGTTTATCAAGCGGGAGGGTCGGGGAGCTGTTTTTT. It encodes CASSLSSGRVGELFF.

The sample holds many counts of this clonotype. Here the CDR3 reads CASSSQKLVFNEQFF. The CDR3 coding sequence is TGTGCCAGCAGTTCCCAGAAACTAGTATTCAATGAGCAGTTCTTC. The J gene is TRBJ2-1, the V gene TRBV28; D possibly corresponds to TRBD2 (5 bases). Trimming pared 4 bases from V and 6 bases from J, leaving 16 bases between. The CDR3 covers 15 residues. CDR1 and CDR2 (germline): MDHEN, SYDVKM.

There are many counts of this clonotype. The chain employs TRBV11-2 and TRBJ2-1; TRBD2 matches at 11 bases. The germline V gene has CDR1 SGHAT and CDR2 FQNNGV. CDR3 length equals 16 residues. V was clipped by 8 bases and J by 5 bases; unmatched bases: 11. The DNA of the CDR3 is TGTGCCAGCGGACTAACTAGCGGGAGATGGGACAATGAGCAGTTCTTC. Translation gives CASGLTSGRWDNEQFF. The whole variable domain, remainder taken from reference TRBV11-2 and TRBJ2-1, is EAGVAQSPRYKIIEKRQSVAFWCNPISGHATLYWYQQILGQGPKLLIQFQNNGVVDDSQLPKDRFSAERLKGVDSTLKIQPAKLEDSAVYLCASGLTSGRWDNEQFFGPGTRLTVL.

In regard to this clonotype: A much larger clonotype is one base distant, so this may be a read error. This sequence joins TRBV11-3 and TRBJ2-1, with 11 bases matching TRBD2. This CDR3 contains 14 residues. The trim removed 3 bases at V and 8 bases at J, leaving 3 bases unmatched. CDR1 is SGHNT, CDR2 YENEEA, per germline. The CDR3 DNA follows: TGTGCCAGCAGCTTGACTAGCGGGACTTATGAGCAGTTCTTC. Its protein product is CASSLTSGTYEQFF.

This clonotype was seen many times. The V call is TRBV7-9, the J call TRBJ2-1; 9 bases map to TRBD1. CDR3 length equals 12 residues. V lost 4 bases to trimming and J lost 10 bases; unmatched junction nucleotides: 2. The V gene's germline CDR1 is SEHNR and CDR2 FQNEAQ (reference sequence). This CDR3 is CASSYGTGEQFF. CDR3 DNA sequence: TGTGCCAGCAGCTACGGGACAGGGGAGCAGTTCTTC.

The rearrangement links TRBV4-3 to TRBJ1-1, with D unresolved. V was pared by 2 bases and J by 0 bases, with 10 bases between. There are 15 residues in the CDR3. Germline values: CDR1 LGHNA, CDR2 YSLEER. CDR3 nucleotide sequence: TGCGCCAGCAGCCAAACCCCTACAGTGAACACTGAAGCTTTCTTT. Translating it yields CASSQTPTVNTEAFF.

The chain combines TRBV27 with TRBJ2-4; 10 nucleotides line up with TRBD1. The CDR3 loop spans 12 amino acids. V dropped 9 bases and J dropped 8; count of bases not matched to a gene: 4. CDR1 and CDR2 from the germline V gene are MNHEY and SMNVEV (reference sequence). The CDR3, as DNA: TGTGCCAGTGGACAGGGGGTGTACATTCAGTACTTC. Its protein product is CASGQGVYIQYF.

There are many counts of this clonotype. This rearrangement joins TRBV30 to TRBJ1-5; D remains ambiguous. The CDR3 spans 15 residues. Germline assignment: CDR1 GTSNPN and CDR2 SVGIG (reference sequence). V lost 3 bases, J lost 5 bases, and 17 bases lay in between. CDR3 in DNA: TGTGCCTGGAGCTCACACGTAGGGATGGATCAGCCCCAGCATTTT. This translates into CAWSSHVGMDQPQHF.

This clonotype was detected only a few times. The CDR3 here is CASSATPLGLAGFEQYF. DNA of the CDR3: TGCGCCAGCAGCGCGACCCCTCTAGGCCTAGCGGGATTCGAGCAGTACTTC. V usage is TRBV5-1 and J usage is TRBJ2-7; 9 bases agree with TRBD2. The V segment lost 4 bases and the J segment 6 bases; nucleotides outside the gene matches: 17. CDR1 SGHRS and CDR2 YFSETQ come from the germline V gene. CDR3 length equals 17 residues.

This clonotype was picked up one time. This chain connects TRBV4-1 to TRBJ2-4, with 7 bases identical to TRBD1. The CDR3 contains 17 residues. Germline CDR1 reads MGHRA; CDR2 reads YSYEKL. The trim removed 3 bases at V and 0 bases at J, leaving 8 bases unmatched. DNA for the CDR3: TGCGCCAGCAGCCAGCCGGGACAGCAGCTAGCCAAAAACATTCAGTACTTC. Translation gives CASSQPGQQLAKNIQYF.

This clonotype showed up many times. The chain uses TRBV20-1 and TRBJ2-7; D not certain. V lost 6 bases, J lost 6 bases, and 15 bases lay in between. The V gene's germline CDR1 is DFQATT and CDR2 SNEGSKA (reference sequence). The CDR3 extends over 12 amino acids. The CDR3 DNA reads TGCAGTGCCCAAGTTCCCTCTCTCGAGCAGTACTTC. Amino acids: CSAQVPSLEQYF.

This clonotype was seen repeatedly, ten times or more. The chain recombines TRBV20-1 with TRBJ2-7, with TRBD2 matching 15 bases. V trimming: 2 bases; J trimming: 5 bases; junction bases outside the gene matches: 13. CDR1 DFQATT and CDR2 SNEGSKA come from the germline V gene (reference sequence). The CDR3 length is 18 residues. CDR3 sequence: CSARPGTSGRRFFDEQYF. The CDR3, as DNA: TGCAGTGCTAGACCCGGGACTAGCGGGAGGCGTTTTTTTGACGAGCAGTACTTC.

The rearrangement links TRBV19 to TRBJ2-3; 7 bases are a match to TRBD1. The length of the CDR3 is 16 residues. Germline V gene data show CDR1 as LNHDA and CDR2 as SQIVND (reference sequence). The ends lost 3 bases at V and 3 bases at J; junction bases unmatched: 9. The CDR3 spells CASSIHRGGGTDTQYF. In DNA form, the CDR3 reads TGTGCCAGTAGTATTCACCGAGGGGGCGGGACAGATACGCAGTATTTT.

This clonotype has at least ten counts. The chain has TRBV12-3 or TRBV12-4 and TRBJ2-1, with 9 bases aligning to TRBD2. The ends lost 3 bases at V and 9 bases at J; junction bases unmatched: 12. This CDR3 has 16 residues. DNA for the CDR3: TGTGCCAGCAGTTTTCTTGTGGTAGCGGGAGAGGGTGAGCAGTTCTTC. Translation gives CASSFLVVAGEGEQFF.

The chain employs TRBV15 and TRBJ2-2; 13 nucleotides match TRBD2. The length of the CDR3 is 18 residues. Germline values: CDR1 LNHNV, CDR2 YYDKDF (reference sequence). V dropped 5 bases and J dropped 2; count of bases not matched to a gene: 8. Written as DNA, the CDR3 is TGTGCCACCAGCGGCACTAGCGGGAGGGCCCCCAACACCGGGGAGCTGTTTTTT. Its protein product is CATSGTSGRAPNTGELFF.

This clonotype was counted ten times or more. The CDR3 sequence is CASSASLTDRANEQFF. Written as DNA, the CDR3 is TGTGCCAGCAGCGCCTCACTGACGGACAGGGCGAATGAGCAGTTCTTC. The V and J genes are TRBV9 and TRBJ2-1, with TRBD1 matching 8 bases. Germline trimming cut 3 bases from V and 7 bases from J; bases unmatched to any gene: 12. Germline CDR1 reads SGDLS; CDR2 reads YYNGEE. CDR3 size: 16 residues.

This clonotype occurred many times. The rearrangement joins TRBV11-2 to TRBJ2-5; 8 nucleotides agree with TRBD2. Germline values: CDR1 SGHAT, CDR2 FQNNGV. V shed 3 bases and J 5 bases; nucleotides not matched to a gene: 8. The CDR3 contains 15 residues. The CDR3 spells CASSFRAGEMETQYF. In nucleotides, the CDR3 is TGTGCCAGCAGCTTCAGAGCGGGAGAAATGGAGACCCAGTACTTC.

This clonotype was observed many times. The rearrangement uses TRBV3-1 and TRBJ1-2; 9 bases are a match to TRBD1. Trimming cost V 1 base and J 7 bases; bases outside gene matches: 7. Germline-derived CDR1 and CDR2 are LGHDT and YNNKEL (reference sequence). This CDR3 is built from 15 residues. The CDR3 protein is CASSQARDRASGYTF. The CDR3 coding sequence is TGTGCCAGCAGCCAAGCCCGGGACAGGGCTTCTGGCTACACCTTC.

In this sample, this clonotype turned up a few times. This sequence joins TRBV10-1 and TRBJ2-5; TRBD1 might be the D (5 bases). Germline V lookup: CDR1 WNHNN, CDR2 SYGVQD (reference sequence). CDR3 length: 13 amino acids. The ends were cut back, 2 bases at V and 4 bases at J, with 8 bases in the middle. Written as DNA, the CDR3 is TGCGCCAGCAGTGAGGGGGCCGTAGAGACCCAGTACTTC. It is translated as CASSEGAVETQYF.